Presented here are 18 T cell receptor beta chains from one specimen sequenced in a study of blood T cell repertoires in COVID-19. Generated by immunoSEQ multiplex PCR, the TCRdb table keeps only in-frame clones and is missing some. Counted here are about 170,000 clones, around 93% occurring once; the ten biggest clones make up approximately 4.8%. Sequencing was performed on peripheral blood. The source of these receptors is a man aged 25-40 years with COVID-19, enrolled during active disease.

The DNA for the CDR3 is TGCGCCAGCAGCCAGGGGGGGGCCCTGGGCGATTCACCCCTCCACTTT. Its translation: CASSQGGALGDSPLHF. The V call is TRBV4-3, the J call TRBJ1-6; D may be TRBD1 (6 bases). The germline V and J ends were trimmed by 3 bases and 8 bases, with 17 bases remaining between them. The CDR3 is 16 amino acids. The germline V gene encodes CDR1 LGHNA and CDR2 YSLEER.

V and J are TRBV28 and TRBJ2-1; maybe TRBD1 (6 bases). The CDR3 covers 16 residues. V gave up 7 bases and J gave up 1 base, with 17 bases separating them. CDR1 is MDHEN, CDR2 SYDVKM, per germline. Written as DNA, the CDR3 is TGTGCCAGCACCAATTCGGGACACAGATCCTACAATGAGCAGTTCTTC. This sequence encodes CASTNSGHRSYNEQFF.

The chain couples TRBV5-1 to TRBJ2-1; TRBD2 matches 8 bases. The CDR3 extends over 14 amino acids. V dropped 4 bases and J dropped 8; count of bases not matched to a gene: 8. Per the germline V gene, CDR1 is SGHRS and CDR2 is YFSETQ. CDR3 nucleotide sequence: TGCGCCAGCAGCGAAAAACCGGGAGGGGATGAGCAGTTCTTC. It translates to CASSEKPGGDEQFF.

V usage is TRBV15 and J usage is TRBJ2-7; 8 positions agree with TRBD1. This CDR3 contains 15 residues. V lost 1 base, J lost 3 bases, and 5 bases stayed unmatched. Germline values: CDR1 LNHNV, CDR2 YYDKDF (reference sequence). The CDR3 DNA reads TGTGCCACCAGCAGAGGAGGGACAGGCCGCTACGAGCAGTACTTC. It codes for CATSRGGTGRYEQYF.

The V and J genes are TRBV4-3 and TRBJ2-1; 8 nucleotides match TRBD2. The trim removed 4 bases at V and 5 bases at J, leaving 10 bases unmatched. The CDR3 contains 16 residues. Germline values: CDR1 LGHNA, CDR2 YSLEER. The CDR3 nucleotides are TGCGCCAGCAGCCTTGGGAGGACTAGCCTAAACAATGAGCAGTTCTTC. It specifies CASSLGRTSLNNEQFF.

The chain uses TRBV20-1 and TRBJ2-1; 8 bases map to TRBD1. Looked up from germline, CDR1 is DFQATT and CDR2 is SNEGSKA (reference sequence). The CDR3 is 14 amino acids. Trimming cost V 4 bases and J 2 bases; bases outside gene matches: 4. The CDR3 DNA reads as TGCAGTGCTACTGACAGGGGCACCTACAATGAGCAGTTCTTC. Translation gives CSATDRGTYNEQFF.

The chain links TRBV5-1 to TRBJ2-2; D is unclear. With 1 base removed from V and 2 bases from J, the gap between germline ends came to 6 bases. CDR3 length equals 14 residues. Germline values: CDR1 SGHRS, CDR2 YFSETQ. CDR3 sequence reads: CASSLISNTGELFF. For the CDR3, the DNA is TGCGCCAGCAGCTTGATTAGTAACACCGGGGAGCTGTTTTTT.

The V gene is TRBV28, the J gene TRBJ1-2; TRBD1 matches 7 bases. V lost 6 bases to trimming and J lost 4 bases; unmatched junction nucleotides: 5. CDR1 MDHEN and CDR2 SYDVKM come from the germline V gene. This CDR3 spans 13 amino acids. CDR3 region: CASSPGQTYGYTF. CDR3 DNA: TGTGCCAGCAGCCCGGGACAGACCTATGGCTACACCTTC.

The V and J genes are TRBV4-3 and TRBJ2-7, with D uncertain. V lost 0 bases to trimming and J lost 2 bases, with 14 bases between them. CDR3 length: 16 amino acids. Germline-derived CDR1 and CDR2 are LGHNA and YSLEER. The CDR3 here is CASSQEVMPAAYEQYF. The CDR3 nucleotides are TGCGCCAGCAGCCAAGAAGTGATGCCCGCGGCCTACGAGCAGTACTTC.

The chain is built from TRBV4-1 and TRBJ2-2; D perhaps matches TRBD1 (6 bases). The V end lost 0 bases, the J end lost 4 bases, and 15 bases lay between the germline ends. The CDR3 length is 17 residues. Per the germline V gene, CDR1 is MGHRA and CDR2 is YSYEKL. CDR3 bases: TGCGCCAGCAGCCAAGAAGAGGAGACAGGTATCACCGGGGAGCTGTTTTTT. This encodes CASSQEEETGITGELFF.

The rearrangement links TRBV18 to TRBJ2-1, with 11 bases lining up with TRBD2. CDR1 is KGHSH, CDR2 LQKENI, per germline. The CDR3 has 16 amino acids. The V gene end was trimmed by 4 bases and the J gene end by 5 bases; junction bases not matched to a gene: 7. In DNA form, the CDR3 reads TGTGCCAGCTCACGGCTAGCGGGAGGAAGTAACAATGAGCAGTTCTTC. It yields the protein CASSRLAGGSNNEQFF.

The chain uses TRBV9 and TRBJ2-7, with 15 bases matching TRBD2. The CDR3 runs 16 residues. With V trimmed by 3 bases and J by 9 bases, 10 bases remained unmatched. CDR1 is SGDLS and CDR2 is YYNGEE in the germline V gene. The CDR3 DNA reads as TGTGCCAGCAGCGCCTCGGGACTAGCGGGGGGCCGTGGGCAGTACTTC. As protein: CASSASGLAGGRGQYF.

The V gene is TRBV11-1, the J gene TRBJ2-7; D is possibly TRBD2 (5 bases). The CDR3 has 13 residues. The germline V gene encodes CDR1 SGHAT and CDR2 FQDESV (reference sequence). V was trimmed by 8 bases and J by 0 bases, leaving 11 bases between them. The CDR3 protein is CASSWESSYEQYF. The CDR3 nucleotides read TGTGCCAGCTCCTGGGAGAGCTCCTACGAGCAGTACTTC. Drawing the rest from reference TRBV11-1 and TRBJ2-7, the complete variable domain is EAEVAQSPRYKITEKSQAVAFWCDPISGHATLYWYRQILGQGPELLVQFQDESVVDDSQLPKDRFSAERLKGVDSTLKIQPAELGDSAMYLCASSWESSYEQYFGPGTRLTVT.

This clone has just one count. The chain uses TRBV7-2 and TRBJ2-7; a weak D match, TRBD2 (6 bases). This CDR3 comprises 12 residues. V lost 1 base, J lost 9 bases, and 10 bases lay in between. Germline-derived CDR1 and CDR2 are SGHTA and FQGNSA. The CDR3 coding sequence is TGTGCCAGCAGCTTAGAAGTGGGAGGGCAGTACTTC. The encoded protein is CASSLEVGGQYF. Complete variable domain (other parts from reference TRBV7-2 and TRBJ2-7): GAGVSQSPSNKVTEKGKDVELRCDPISGHTALYWYRQSLGQGLEFLIYFQGNSAPDKSGLPSDRFSAERTGGSVSTLTIQRTQQEDSAVYLCASSLEVGGQYFGPGTRLTVT.

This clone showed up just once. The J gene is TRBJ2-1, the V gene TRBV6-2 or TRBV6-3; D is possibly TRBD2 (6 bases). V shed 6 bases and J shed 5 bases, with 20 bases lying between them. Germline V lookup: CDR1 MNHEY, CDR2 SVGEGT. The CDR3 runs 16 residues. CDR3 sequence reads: CASRPPGARGNNEQFF. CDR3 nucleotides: TGTGCCAGCAGGCCTCCCGGGGCGCGGGGTAACAATGAGCAGTTCTTC.

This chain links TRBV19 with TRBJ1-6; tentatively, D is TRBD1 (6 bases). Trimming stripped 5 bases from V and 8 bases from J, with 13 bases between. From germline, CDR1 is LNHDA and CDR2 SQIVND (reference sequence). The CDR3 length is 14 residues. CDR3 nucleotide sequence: TGTGCCAGTAGTGCGGGGGGCGCGTATTCACCCCTCCACTTT. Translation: CASSAGGAYSPLHF.

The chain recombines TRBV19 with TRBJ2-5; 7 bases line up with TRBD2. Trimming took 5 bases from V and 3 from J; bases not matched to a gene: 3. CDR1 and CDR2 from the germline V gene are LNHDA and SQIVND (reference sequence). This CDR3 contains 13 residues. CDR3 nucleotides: TGTGCCAGTAGTCGGGACTACGAAGAGACCCAGTACTTC. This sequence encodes CASSRDYEETQYF.

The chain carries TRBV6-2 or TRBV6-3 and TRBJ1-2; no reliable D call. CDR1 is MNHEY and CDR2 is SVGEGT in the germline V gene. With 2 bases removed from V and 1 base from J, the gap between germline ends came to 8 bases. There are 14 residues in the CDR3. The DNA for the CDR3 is TGTGCCAGCAGTTACCCCGGGGTTAACTATGGCTACACCTTC. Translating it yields CASSYPGVNYGYTF.